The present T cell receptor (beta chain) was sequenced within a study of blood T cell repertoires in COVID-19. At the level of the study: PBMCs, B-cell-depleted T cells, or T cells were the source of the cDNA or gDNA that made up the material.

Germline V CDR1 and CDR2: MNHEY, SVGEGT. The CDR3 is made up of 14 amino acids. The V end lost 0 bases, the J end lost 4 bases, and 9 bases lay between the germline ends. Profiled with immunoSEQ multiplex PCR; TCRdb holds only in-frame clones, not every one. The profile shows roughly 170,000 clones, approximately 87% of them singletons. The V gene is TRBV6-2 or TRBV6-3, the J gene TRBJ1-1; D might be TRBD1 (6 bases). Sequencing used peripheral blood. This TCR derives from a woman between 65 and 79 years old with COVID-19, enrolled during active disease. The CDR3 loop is CASSYSQGSTEAFF. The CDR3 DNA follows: TGTGCCAGCAGTTACTCACAGGGAAGCACTGAAGCTTTCTTT.